The T cell receptor (beta chain) under discussion was sequenced for a study of blood T cell repertoires in COVID-19 (dated by TCRdb to 2020 to 2022). Study-wide context: The collaborator samples originated in the United States, Italy and Spain and spanned the acute and convalescent phases of COVID-19. The sample metadata nearly always contained a de-identified subject ID, COVID-19 status, age in years and sex. Where available, HLA class I and class II types were taken from metadata supplied by the sample provider and were not determined by assay-based typing. The prospective study material was composed of cDNA or gDNA derived from T cells, B-cell-depleted T cells, or PBMCs. Samples were obtained from the ongoing ImmuneRACE study (first 160 participants) and from about 1,300 subjects provided by 6 global collaborators. The dataset comprised deeply sampled blood TCRbeta repertoires from subjects exposed to, actively infected with, or recovered from COVID-19. A freely available public database, intended as a resource for researchers studying the immune response to SARS-CoV-2, is where the repertoires were released. What the research found in general, with its limitations: The amount of clinical and demographic metadata varied by source and participant and was provided uncurated.

With respect to this clone: Its antigen remains unidentified. No quality values exist for individual bases; no much larger clone is one base distant.

Each collaborating institution followed its own protocols to collect whole blood in K2EDTA tubes. For TCRbeta analysis, collaborators shipped samples as frozen whole blood, isolated PBMCs, or DNA extracted from either of those sample types. TCRbeta CDR3 regions were amplified from genomic DNA by means of the immunoSEQ Assay, a bias-controlled multiplex PCR. In the original analysis: Within the assay, amplification of reference gene primers was used to estimate how many nucleated cells each sample contained. To quantify the absolute abundance of each unique TCRbeta CDR3 rearrangement, sequence reads were collapsed and filtered. For each sample, productive Simpson clonality was calculated by taking the square root of Simpson's diversity index across productive rearrangements. This immuneACCESS table, as held by TCRdb, lists in-frame sequences with V and J called but not all clones. Of the missing ones, under half trace to an unresolved V gene in checked studies; the others have no known cause. The DNA was the basis for D and trimming; V, J and clone size are from that table. The sample table holds 130,000 or so clones, of which around 89% were seen once. Approximately 2.3% of the sample comes from the top ten.

In the germline V gene (reference sequence), CDR1 corresponds to SGHNT and CDR2 to YYREEE. The CDR3 measures 15 amino acids from cysteine to phenylalanine. Just the 45-base CDR3 DNA is kept, in frame starting at base 1. Trimmed from V: 4 bases; trimmed from J: 6 bases; junction bases lacking a gene match: 7. The rearrangement combines TRBV5-4 with TRBJ2-1, and TRBD2 aligns with 10 junction nucleotides. Sequences were obtained from peripheral blood. This sequence was found in a man between 65 and 85 years old with active COVID-19. In nucleotide form, the sequence is TGTGCCAGCAGCCTGCCTAGCGGGAGTCGCAATGAGCAGTTCTTC. Its protein reads: CASSLPSGSRNEQFF.